This T cell receptor (beta chain) was recorded in a study of blood T cells in healthy people across ages. On the study more broadly: Through template switching, about one barcoded beta molecule was captured per two T cells, as measured in model experiments.

The use of a sample-barcoded 5' primer and a J-beta primer mix characterized a second PCR of roughly 7 to 11 cycles. TCRdb fed the 5' RACE reads into MiXCR, producing one record per CDR3 protein. The sample consists of about 1.1 million distinct CDR3 sequences, 30% to 40% of them appearing once. Every donor contributed roughly 10 milliliters of peripheral blood by blood draw. This clonotype was detected a few times. Trimming took 6 bases from V and 8 from J, leaving 14 bases between them. The CDR3 extends over 13 amino acids. Germline-derived CDR1 and CDR2 are SGHTA and FQGNSA. This chain joins TRBV7-2 and TRBJ2-1; D call uncertain. The source of this sequence is a man between 18 and 29 years old in good health. Sequencing was carried out using blood. CDR3 in DNA: TGTGCCAGCAGTAACCCTTTGAGGCATGAGCAGTTCTTC. Encoded protein: CASSNPLRHEQFF.